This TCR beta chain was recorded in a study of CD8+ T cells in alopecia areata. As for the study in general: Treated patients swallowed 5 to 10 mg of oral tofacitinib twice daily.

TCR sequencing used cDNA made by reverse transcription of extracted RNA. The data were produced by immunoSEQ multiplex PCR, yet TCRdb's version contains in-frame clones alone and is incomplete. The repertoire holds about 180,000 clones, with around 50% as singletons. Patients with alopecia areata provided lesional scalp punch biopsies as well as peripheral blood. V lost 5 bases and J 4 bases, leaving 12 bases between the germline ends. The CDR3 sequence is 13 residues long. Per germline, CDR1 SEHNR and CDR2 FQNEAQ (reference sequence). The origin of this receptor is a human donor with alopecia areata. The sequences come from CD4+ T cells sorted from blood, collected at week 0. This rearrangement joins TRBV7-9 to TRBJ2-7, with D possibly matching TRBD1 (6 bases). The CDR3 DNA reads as TGTGCCAGCAGCGCCACAGGGATGTACGAGCAGTACTTC. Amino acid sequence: CASSATGMYEQYF.